Presented here are 7 T cell receptor beta chains from one specimen sequenced in a study of T-cell reconstitution after alpha-beta-depleted transplantation in children. A library of TCRbeta sequences, prepared with unique molecular identifiers, was generated. TCRdb recomputed calls from the PCR reads with MiXCR, one row per CDR3 protein. The top ten clones hold roughly 11% of a sample with 250,000 to 400,000 distinct CDR3 sequences, about a quarter of them seen once. The sequenced sample was PBMCs, mostly from graft donor cells, obtained 180 days after TCRalphabeta/CD19-depleted stem cell transplant. Receptor source: a male patient aged 10 to 17 who had a stem cell transplant for acute lymphoblastic leukemia, so the T cells may come from the graft donor.

The chain has TRBV18 and TRBJ2-2; D might be TRBD2 (5 bases). Germline V gene lookup returns CDR1 KGHSH and CDR2 LQKENI. The V gene lost 2 bases and the J gene lost 7 bases, with 11 bases spanning the gap. The CDR3 length is 14 residues. CDR3 bases: TGTGCCAGCTCACCATCTCATGGAGGCGGGGAGCTGTTTTTT. Protein product: CASSPSHGGGELFF.

The chain combines TRBV7-3 with TRBJ2-5, with D perhaps TRBD1 (5 bases). The germline CDR1 and CDR2 sequences are SGHTA and FQGTGA. V was shortened by 1 base and J by 5 bases, with 14 bases between the two germline ends. The CDR3 is 15 amino acids. CDR3 DNA sequence: TGTGCCAGCAGCTTAAACTGGGCAAACAGGGAGACCCAGTACTTC. Encoded protein: CASSLNWANRETQYF.

Points on this clonotype: A read error may produce the germline difference seen at one junction end. The gene calls are TRBV7-9 and TRBJ2-3, with 11 nucleotides matching TRBD2. The CDR3 contains 14 residues. The germline CDR1 and CDR2 sequences are SEHNR and FQNEAQ (reference sequence). CDR3 nucleotide sequence: TGTGCCAGCAACTCTAGCGGGAGGACAAATACGCATTATTTT. It translates to CASNSSGRTNTHYF.

This clonotype has a handful of counts. The gene calls are TRBV5-1 and TRBJ2-2, with TRBD2 matching 15 bases. Germline V CDR1 and CDR2: SGHRS, YFSETQ. CDR3 size: 15 residues. V shed 0 bases, J shed 16 bases, and the junction held 7 bases outside the gene matches. This chain's CDR3 is CASSLDGTSGRNKFF. CDR3 DNA sequence: TGCGCCAGCAGCTTGGATGGGACTAGCGGGAGGAATAAGTTTTTT.

This clonotype was detected a few times. This sequence joins TRBV7-9 and TRBJ1-1; the match to TRBD1 covers 7 bases. The CDR3 spans 16 residues. Germline CDR1 and CDR2: SEHNR and FQNEAQ (reference sequence). J gave up 1 base and V 5 bases, and 10 bases lay outside the gene matches. The CDR3 nucleotides are TGTGCCAGCAGCGCCCGGACAGGACCCGCGAACACTGAAGCTTTCTTT. It translates to CASSARTGPANTEAFF.

This clonotype was seen a few times. The rearrangement uses TRBV9 and TRBJ2-3; D may be TRBD1 (5 bases). The V end lost 6 bases, the J end lost 0 bases, and 5 bases lay between the germline ends. Germline values: CDR1 SGDLS, CDR2 YYNGEE. The CDR3 runs to 12 residues. Here the CDR3 DNA reads TGTGCCAGCACAGGGAGCACAGATACGCAGTATTTT. Its protein is CASTGSTDTQYF.

The CDR3 region has the DNA TGTGCCAGCAGCGCCCGAACCCTAGCGGGAGCCTACGAGCAGTACTTC. The encoded protein is CASSARTLAGAYEQYF. The gene calls are TRBV7-9 and TRBJ2-7; the match to TRBD2 covers 10 bases. V shed 5 bases, J shed 2 bases, and the junction held 9 bases outside the gene matches. The CDR3 is 16 amino acids. CDR1 SEHNR and CDR2 FQNEAQ come from the germline V gene (reference sequence).